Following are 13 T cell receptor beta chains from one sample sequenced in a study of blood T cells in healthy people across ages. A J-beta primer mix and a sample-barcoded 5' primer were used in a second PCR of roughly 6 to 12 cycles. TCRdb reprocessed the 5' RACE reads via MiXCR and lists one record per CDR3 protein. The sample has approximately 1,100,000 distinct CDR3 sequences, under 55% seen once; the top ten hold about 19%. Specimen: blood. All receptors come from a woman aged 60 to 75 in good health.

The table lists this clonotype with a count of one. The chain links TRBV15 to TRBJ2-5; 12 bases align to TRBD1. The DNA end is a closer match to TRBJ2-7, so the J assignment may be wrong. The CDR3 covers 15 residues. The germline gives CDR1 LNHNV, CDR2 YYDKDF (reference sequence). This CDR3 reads CATSYVGTGGSEQYF. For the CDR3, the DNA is TGTGCCACTAGCTATGTCGGGACAGGGGGCTCCGAGCAGTACTTC.

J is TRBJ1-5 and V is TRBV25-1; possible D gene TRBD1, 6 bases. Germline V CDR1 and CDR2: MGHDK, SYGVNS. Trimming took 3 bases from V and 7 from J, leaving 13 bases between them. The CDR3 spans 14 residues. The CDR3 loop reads CASSESGAEQPQHF. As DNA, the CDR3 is TGTGCCAGCAGTGAGTCAGGGGCAGAGCAGCCCCAGCATTTT.

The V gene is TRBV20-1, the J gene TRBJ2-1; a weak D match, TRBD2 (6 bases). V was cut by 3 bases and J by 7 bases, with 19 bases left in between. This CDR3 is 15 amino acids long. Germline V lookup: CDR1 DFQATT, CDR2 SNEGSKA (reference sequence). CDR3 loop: CSASGSEVVVNEQFF. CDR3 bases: TGCAGTGCTAGCGGGAGTGAGGTTGTAGTGAATGAGCAGTTCTTC.

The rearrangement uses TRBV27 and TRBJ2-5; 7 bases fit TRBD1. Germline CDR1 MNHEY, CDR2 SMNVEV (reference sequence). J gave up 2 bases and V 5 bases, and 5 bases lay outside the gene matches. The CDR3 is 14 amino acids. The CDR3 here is CASSVRDRQETQYF. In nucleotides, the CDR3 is TGTGCCAGCAGTGTCCGGGACAGACAAGAGACCCAGTACTTC.

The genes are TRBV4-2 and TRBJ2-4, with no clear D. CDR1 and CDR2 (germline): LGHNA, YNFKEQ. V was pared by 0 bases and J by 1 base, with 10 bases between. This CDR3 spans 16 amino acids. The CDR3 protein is CASSQDLISAKNIQYF. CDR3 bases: TGTGCCAGCAGCCAAGATCTGATCTCCGCCAAAAACATTCAGTACTTC.

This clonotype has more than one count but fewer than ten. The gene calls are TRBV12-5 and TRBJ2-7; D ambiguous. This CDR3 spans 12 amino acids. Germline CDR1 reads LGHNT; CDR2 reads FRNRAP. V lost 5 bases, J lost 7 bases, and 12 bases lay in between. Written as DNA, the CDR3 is TGTGCTAGTGGTCCCGCCGGCATGGAGCAGTACTTC. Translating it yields CASGPAGMEQYF.

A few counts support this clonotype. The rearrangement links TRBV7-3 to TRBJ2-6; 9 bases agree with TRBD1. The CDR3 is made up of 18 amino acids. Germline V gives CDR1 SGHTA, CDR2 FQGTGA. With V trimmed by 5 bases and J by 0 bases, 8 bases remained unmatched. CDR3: CASSPPGQGYSGANVLTF. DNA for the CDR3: TGTGCCAGCAGCCCGCCGGGACAGGGCTACTCTGGGGCCAACGTCCTGACTTTC.

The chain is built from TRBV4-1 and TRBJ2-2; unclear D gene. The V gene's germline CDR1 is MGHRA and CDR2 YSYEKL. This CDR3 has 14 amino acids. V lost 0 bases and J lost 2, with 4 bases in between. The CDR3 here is CASSQDQNTGELFF. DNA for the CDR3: TGCGCCAGCAGCCAAGACCAAAACACCGGGGAGCTGTTTTTT.

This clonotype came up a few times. CDR3 protein: CASTPGGPSGALAKNIQYF. Here the CDR3 DNA reads TGTGCCAGCACCCCAGGAGGGCCTAGCGGGGCCCTAGCCAAAAACATTCAGTACTTC. The gene calls are TRBV12-3 or TRBV12-4 and TRBJ2-4; 9 bases fit TRBD2. The CDR3 totals 19 residues. Unmatched junction bases numbered 16, after V lost 7 bases and J lost 0 bases.

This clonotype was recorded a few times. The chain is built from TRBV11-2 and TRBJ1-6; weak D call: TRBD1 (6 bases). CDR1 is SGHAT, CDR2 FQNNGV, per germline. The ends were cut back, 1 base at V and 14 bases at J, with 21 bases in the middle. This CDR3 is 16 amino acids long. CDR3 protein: CASSLGLAGQFFTLHF. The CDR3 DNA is TGTGCCAGCAGCTTAGGCCTGGCAGGACAGTTTTTCACCCTCCACTTT.

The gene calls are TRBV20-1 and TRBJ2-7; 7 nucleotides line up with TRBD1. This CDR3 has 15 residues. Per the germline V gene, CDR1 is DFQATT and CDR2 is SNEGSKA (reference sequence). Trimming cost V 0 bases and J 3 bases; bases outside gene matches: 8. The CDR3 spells CSARDLQGEGYEQYF. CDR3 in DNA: TGCAGTGCTAGAGATCTGCAGGGGGAAGGCTACGAGCAGTACTTC.

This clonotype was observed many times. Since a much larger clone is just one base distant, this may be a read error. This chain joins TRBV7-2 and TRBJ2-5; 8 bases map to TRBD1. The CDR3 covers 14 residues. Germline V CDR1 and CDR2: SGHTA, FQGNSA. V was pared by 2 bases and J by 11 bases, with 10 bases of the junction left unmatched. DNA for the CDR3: TGTGCCAGCAGCTTACGACAGGGGCTGGGAGAGCAGTACTTC. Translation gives CASSLRQGLGEQYF.

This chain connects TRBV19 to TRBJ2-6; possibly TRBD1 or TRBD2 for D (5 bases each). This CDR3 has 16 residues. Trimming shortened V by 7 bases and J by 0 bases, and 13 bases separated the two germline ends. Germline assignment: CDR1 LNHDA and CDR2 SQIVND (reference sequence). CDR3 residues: CASNQRGPSGANVLTF. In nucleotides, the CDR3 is TGTGCCAGTAACCAACGGGGACCCTCTGGGGCCAACGTCCTGACTTTC.